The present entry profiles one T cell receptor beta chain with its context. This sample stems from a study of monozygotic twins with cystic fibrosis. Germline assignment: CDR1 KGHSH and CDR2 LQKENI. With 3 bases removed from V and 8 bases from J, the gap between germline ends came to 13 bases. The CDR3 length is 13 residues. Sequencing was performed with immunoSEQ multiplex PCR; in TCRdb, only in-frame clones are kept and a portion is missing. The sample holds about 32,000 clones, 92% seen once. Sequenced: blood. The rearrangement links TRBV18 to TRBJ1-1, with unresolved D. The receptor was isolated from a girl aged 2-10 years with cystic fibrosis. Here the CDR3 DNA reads TGTGCCAGCTCACCGGCGGCAGTGGGGGAAGCTTTCTTT. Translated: CASSPAAVGEAFF. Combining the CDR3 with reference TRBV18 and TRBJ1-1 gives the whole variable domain NAGVMQNPRHLVRRRGQEARLRCSPMKGHSHVYWYRQLPEEGLKFMVYLQKENIIDESGMPKERFSAEFPKEGPSILRIQQVVRGDSAAYFCASSPAAVGEAFFGQGTRLTVV.